A single sample gave rise to the 14 T cell receptor beta chains below, sequenced in a study of blood T cell repertoires in COVID-19. Repertoires were generated with immunoSEQ multiplex PCR, while TCRdb's copy carries only in-frame clones and drops some. The sample shows 300,000 to 450,000 clones, 85% to 90% of them seen only once. The sample taken for sequencing was peripheral blood. All receptors come from a human donor in a cohort sampled during active COVID-19.

The gene calls are TRBV18 and TRBJ1-1, with D perhaps matching TRBD1 (6 bases). In germline, CDR1 is KGHSH, CDR2 LQKENI. With 4 bases removed from V and 2 bases from J, the gap between germline ends came to 17 bases. The CDR3 is 16 residues long. The CDR3: CASSLLQGRDNTEAFF. CDR3 nucleotides: TGTGCCAGCTCACTCTTACAGGGTCGAGATAACACTGAAGCTTTCTTT. The full variable domain, rest sourced from reference TRBV18 and TRBJ1-1, is NAGVMQNPRHLVRRRGQEARLRCSPMKGHSHVYWYRQLPEEGLKFMVYLQKENIIDESGMPKERFSAEFPKEGPSILRIQQVVRGDSAAYFCASSLLQGRDNTEAFFGQGTRLTVV.

V usage is TRBV3-1 (or the pseudogene TRBV3-2) and J usage is TRBJ2-1; TRBD2 agrees at 7 bases. V was pared by 2 bases and J by 9 bases, with 1 base of the junction left unmatched. CDR3 length: 12 amino acids. CDR1 is LGHDT and CDR2 is YNNKEL in the germline V gene (reference sequence). CDR3 loop: CASSQSSGEQFF. In nucleotides, the CDR3 is TGTGCCAGCAGCCAATCTAGCGGTGAGCAGTTCTTC.

The rearrangement links TRBV9 to TRBJ2-2, with 14 positions matching TRBD2. The V gene end was trimmed by 4 bases and the J gene end by 7 bases; junction bases not matched to a gene: 6. The CDR3 spans 16 residues. Germline CDR1 SGDLS, CDR2 YYNGEE. CDR3 protein: CASSLTSGGAGGELFF. As DNA, the CDR3 is TGTGCCAGCAGCCTGACTAGCGGGGGGGCCGGCGGGGAGCTGTTTTTT.

V usage is TRBV11-2 and J usage is TRBJ2-7; TRBD1 is a possible D gene (5 bases). Germline V gives CDR1 SGHAT, CDR2 FQNNGV. The germline V and J ends were trimmed by 6 bases and 5 bases, with 14 bases remaining between them. CDR3 length equals 13 residues. CDR3: CASRPTETNEQYF. The CDR3 bases are TGTGCCAGCAGACCGACAGAAACCAACGAGCAGTACTTC.

This clone was recorded a few times. As DNA, the CDR3 is TGTGCCAGCAGTCTCGGGGTTCACCCTGAAGCTTTCTTT. This encodes CASSLGVHPEAFF. This chain uses TRBV6-2 or TRBV6-3 with TRBJ1-1; D call uncertain. Trimming left V 5 bases short and J 6 bases short, with 13 bases between. Germline values: CDR1 MNHEY, CDR2 SVGEGT. The CDR3 is made up of 13 amino acids.

CDR3 in amino acids: CASSITAGGRGELFF. In DNA, the CDR3 is TGTGCCAGTAGTATAACAGCGGGAGGACGCGGGGAGCTGTTTTTT. This chain joins TRBV19 and TRBJ2-2; 9 nucleotides agree with TRBD2. Losses at the gene ends were 2 bases for V and 7 bases for J; bases not matched to a gene: 5. The CDR3 is 15 residues long. CDR1 LNHDA and CDR2 SQIVND come from the germline V gene (reference sequence).

The chain combines TRBV4-1 with TRBJ2-1; 7 bases align to TRBD2. V was pared by 0 bases and J by 8 bases, with 16 bases of the junction left unmatched. Germline V CDR1 and CDR2: MGHRA, YSYEKL. The CDR3 has 18 residues. The CDR3 loop reads CASSQERVASGPVDEQFF. The CDR3 DNA reads TGCGCCAGCAGCCAAGAACGGGTGGCTAGCGGTCCTGTCGATGAGCAGTTCTTC.

This chain links TRBV5-5 with TRBJ2-1; 10 nucleotides match TRBD2. The CDR3 extends over 19 amino acids. J gave up 0 bases and V 2 bases, and 11 bases lay outside the gene matches. Germline assignment: CDR1 SGHKS and CDR2 YYEKEE (reference sequence). CDR3 protein: CASSFRLAGALSSYNEQFF. The DNA for the CDR3 is TGTGCCAGCAGCTTTCGCCTAGCGGGAGCACTAAGCTCCTACAATGAGCAGTTCTTC.

The chain couples TRBV5-1 to TRBJ2-1; 9 bases align to TRBD2. Germline CDR1 and CDR2: SGHRS and YFSETQ. This CDR3 has 17 residues. The V gene end was trimmed by 0 bases and the J gene end by 3 bases; junction bases not matched to a gene: 7. Here the CDR3 DNA reads TGCGCCAGCAGCTTGGGGGAGGCGGGAGGGATCTACAATGAGCAGTTCTTC. This translates into CASSLGEAGGIYNEQFF.

This clone turned up a few times. The genes are TRBV27 and TRBJ2-2, with TRBD2 matching over 7 bases. V lost 6 bases, J lost 5 bases, and 27 bases stayed unmatched. CDR1 and CDR2 from the germline V gene are MNHEY and SMNVEV (reference sequence). This CDR3 is 21 amino acids long. The CDR3 region has the DNA TGTGCCAGCAGCCCTACGGTTTCCAGCGGGGATACATACGGCGGAACCGGGGAGCTGTTTTTT. This encodes CASSPTVSSGDTYGGTGELFF.

V and J are TRBV9 and TRBJ2-1, with 10 bases fitting TRBD1. V gave up 1 base and J gave up 8 bases; unmatched junction bases: 9. The CDR3 runs to 16 residues. Germline loops: CDR1 SGDLS, CDR2 YYNGEE. CDR3 in DNA: TGTGCCAGCAGCGTACTTTCGGACAGGGGGTCGTATGAGCAGTTCTTC. It translates to CASSVLSDRGSYEQFF.

J is TRBJ1-4 and V is TRBV7-9; D remains unclear. This CDR3 is 17 amino acids long. The V end was cut by 1 base, the J end by 7 bases, with 19 bases between. Germline loops: CDR1 SEHNR, CDR2 FQNEAQ (reference sequence). The CDR3 DNA reads TGTGCCAGCAGCTTAGTCGGGTCGGATGGAGAACGTGAAAAACTGTTTTTT. Protein sequence: CASSLVGSDGEREKLFF.

This chain connects TRBV30 to TRBJ1-1; 9 bases match TRBD1. The J segment lost 4 bases and the V segment lost 2 bases, leaving 5 bases of the junction unmatched. The V gene's germline CDR1 is GTSNPN and CDR2 SVGIG (reference sequence). The CDR3 spans 14 residues. CDR3 coding DNA: TGTGCCTGGAGTTTCCGGACAGGGGTCACTGAAGCTTTCTTT. It encodes CAWSFRTGVTEAFF. The variable domain in full, with the rest retrieved from reference TRBV30 and TRBJ1-1, is SQTIHQWPATLVQPVGSPLSLECTVEGTSNPNLYWYRQAAGRGLQLLFYSVGIGQISSEVPQNLSASRPQDRQFILSSKKLLLSDSGFYLCAWSFRTGVTEAFFGQGTRLTVV.

The rearrangement uses TRBV19 and TRBJ1-6; no clear D gene. The CDR3 has 14 amino acids. Germline assignment: CDR1 LNHDA and CDR2 SQIVND (reference sequence). Trimming shortened V by 8 bases and J by 1 base, and 9 bases separated the two germline ends. The CDR3 nucleotides are TGTGCCAGTTCGGAGTCATCCTATAATTCACCCCTCCACTTT. It encodes CASSESSYNSPLHF.